This T cell receptor beta chain was captured in a study of T-cell reconstitution after alpha-beta-depleted transplantation in children. The library targeted TCRbeta and was prepared with unique molecular identifiers. TCRdb re-called the PCR reads through MiXCR, storing one row per CDR3 protein. The table lists approximately 980,000 distinct CDR3 sequences, around 30% of them singletons. This clonotype was counted ten times or more. Antigen: not known. Overall study findings and caveats: Surviving recipient T cells and thymic progenitors accounted for the high day-60 TCRbeta diversity observed in some patients. T-cell counts and diversity at one year following transplant were attributed mainly to newly produced T cells. Reportedly, only several hundred clones from non-depleted graft cells drove alpha-beta T-cell counts at about two months.

The receptor's source is a boy under two years old who had a stem cell transplant for SCID, so the T cells may come from the graft donor. Source: PBMCs, mostly from graft donor cells, taken 360 days after TCRalphabeta/CD19-depleted stem cell transplant.

CDR3 amino acids: CASSFFTGNTEAFF. The CDR3 DNA reads TGTGCCAGCAGCTTTTTTACGGGCAACACTGAAGCTTTCTTT. The V call is TRBV7-8, the J call TRBJ1-1; the D is unclear. This CDR3 is built from 14 residues. Trimming pared 3 bases from V and 2 bases from J, leaving 10 bases between. CDR1 and CDR2 (germline): SGHVS, FQNEAQ.